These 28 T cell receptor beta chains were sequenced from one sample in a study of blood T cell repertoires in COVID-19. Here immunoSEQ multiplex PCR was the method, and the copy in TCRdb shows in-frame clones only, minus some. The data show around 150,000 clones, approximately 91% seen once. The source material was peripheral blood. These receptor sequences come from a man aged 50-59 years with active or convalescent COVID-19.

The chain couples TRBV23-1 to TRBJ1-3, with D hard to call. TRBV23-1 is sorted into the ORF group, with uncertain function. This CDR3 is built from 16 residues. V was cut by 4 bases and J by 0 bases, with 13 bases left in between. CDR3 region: CASSPPVFFSGNTIYF. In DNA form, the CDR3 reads TGCGCCAGCAGTCCCCCAGTTTTCTTCTCTGGAAACACCATATATTTT.

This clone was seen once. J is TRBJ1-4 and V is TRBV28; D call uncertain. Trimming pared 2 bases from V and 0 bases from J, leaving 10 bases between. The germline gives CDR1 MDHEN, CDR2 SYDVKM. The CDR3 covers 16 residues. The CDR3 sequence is CASSLAGSATNEKLFF. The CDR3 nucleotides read TGTGCCAGCAGTTTAGCGGGCAGTGCAACTAATGAAAAACTGTTTTTT.

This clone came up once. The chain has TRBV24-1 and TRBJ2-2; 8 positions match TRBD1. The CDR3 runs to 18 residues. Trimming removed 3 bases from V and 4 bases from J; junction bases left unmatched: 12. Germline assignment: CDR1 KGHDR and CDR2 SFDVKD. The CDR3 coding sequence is TGTGCCACCAGTGATCCCACGCTTAAGACAGGGGCCACCGGGGAGCTGTTTTTT. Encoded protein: CATSDPTLKTGATGELFF.

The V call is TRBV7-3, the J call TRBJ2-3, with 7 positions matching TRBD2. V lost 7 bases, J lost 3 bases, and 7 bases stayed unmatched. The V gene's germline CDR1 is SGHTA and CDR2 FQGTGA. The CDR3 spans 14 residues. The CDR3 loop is CASTMGGLTDTQYF. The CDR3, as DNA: TGTGCCAGCACCATGGGGGGGTTAACAGATACGCAGTATTTT.

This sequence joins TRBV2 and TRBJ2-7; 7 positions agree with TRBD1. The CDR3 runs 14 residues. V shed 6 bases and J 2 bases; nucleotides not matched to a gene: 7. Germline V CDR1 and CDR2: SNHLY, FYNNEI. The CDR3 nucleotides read TGTGCCAGCAGAGCGAACAGGGGACCCTACGAGCAGTACTTC. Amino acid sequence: CASRANRGPYEQYF.

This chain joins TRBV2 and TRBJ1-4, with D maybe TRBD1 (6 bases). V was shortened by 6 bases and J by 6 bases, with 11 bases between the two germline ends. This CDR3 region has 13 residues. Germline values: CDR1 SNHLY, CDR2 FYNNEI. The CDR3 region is CASRWQGYEKLFF. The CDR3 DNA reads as TGTGCCAGCAGGTGGCAGGGGTATGAAAAACTGTTTTTT. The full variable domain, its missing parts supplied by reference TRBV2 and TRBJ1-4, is EPEVTQTPSHQVTQMGQEVILRCVPISNHLYFYWYRQILGQKVEFLVSFYNNEISEKSEIFDDQFSVERPDGSNFTLKIRSTKLEDSAMYFCASRWQGYEKLFFGSGTQLSVL.

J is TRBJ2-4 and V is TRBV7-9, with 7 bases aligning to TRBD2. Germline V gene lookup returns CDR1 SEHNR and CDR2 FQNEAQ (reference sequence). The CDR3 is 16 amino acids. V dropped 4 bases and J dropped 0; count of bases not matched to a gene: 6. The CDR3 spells CASSSSGALAKNIQYF. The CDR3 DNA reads TGTGCCAGCAGCTCTAGCGGAGCCTTAGCCAAAAACATTCAGTACTTC.

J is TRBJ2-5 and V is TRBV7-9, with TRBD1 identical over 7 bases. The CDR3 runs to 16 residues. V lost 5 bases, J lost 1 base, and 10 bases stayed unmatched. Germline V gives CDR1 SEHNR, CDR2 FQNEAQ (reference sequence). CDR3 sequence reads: CASSRRDRAFQETQYF. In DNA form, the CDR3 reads TGTGCCAGCAGCCGCCGAGACAGGGCCTTCCAAGAGACCCAGTACTTC.

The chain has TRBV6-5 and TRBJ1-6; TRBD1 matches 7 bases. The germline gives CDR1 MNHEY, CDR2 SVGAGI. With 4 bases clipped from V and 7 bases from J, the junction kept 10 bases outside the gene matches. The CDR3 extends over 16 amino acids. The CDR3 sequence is CASSFDRARENSPLHF. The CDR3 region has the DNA TGTGCCAGCAGTTTTGACAGGGCCCGGGAGAATTCACCCCTCCACTTT.

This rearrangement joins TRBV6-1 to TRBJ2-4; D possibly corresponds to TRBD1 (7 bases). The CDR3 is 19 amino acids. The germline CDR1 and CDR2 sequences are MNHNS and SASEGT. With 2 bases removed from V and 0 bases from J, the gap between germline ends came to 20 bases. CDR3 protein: CASSESAPRRGLAKNIQYF. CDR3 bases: TGTGCCAGCAGTGAAAGCGCCCCCAGGAGGGGGCTAGCCAAAAACATTCAGTACTTC.

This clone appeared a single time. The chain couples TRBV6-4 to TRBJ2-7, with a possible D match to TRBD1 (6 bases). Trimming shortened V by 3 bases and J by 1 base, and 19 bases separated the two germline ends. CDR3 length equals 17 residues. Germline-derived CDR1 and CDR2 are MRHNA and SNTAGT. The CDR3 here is CASSEPGFDRRSYEQYF. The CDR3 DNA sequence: TGTGCCAGCAGTGAGCCGGGGTTCGACAGGCGTTCCTACGAGCAGTACTTC.

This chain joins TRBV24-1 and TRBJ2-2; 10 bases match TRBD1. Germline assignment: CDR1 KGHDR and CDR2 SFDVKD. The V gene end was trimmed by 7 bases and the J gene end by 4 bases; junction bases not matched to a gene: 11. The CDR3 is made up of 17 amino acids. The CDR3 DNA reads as TGTGCCACCAGGGGGACAGGGGAGGGTATGTTCACCGGGGAGCTGTTTTTT. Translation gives CATRGTGEGMFTGELFF.

DNA for the CDR3: TGTGCCAGCAGTACCCGTTGGAGCGGGAGGCGGAATGAGCAGTTCTTC. It yields the protein CASSTRWSGRRNEQFF. The V and J genes are TRBV28 and TRBJ2-1, with TRBD2 identical over 9 bases. There are 16 residues in the CDR3. Germline V gene lookup returns CDR1 MDHEN and CDR2 SYDVKM. Germline trimming cut 5 bases from V and 7 bases from J; bases unmatched to any gene: 12.

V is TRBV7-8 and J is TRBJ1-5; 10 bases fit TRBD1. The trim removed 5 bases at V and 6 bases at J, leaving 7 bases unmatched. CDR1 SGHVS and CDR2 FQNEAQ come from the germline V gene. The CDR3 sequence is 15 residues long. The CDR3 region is CASSARQGASQPQHF. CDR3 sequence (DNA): TGTGCCAGCAGCGCAAGACAGGGGGCCAGTCAGCCCCAGCATTTT.

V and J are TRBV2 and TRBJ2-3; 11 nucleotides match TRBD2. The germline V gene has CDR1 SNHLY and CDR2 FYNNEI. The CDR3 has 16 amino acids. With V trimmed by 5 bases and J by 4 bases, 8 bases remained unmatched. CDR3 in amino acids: CASSPTSGSKPDTQYF. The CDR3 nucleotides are TGTGCCAGCAGTCCAACTAGCGGGAGTAAGCCAGATACGCAGTATTTT.

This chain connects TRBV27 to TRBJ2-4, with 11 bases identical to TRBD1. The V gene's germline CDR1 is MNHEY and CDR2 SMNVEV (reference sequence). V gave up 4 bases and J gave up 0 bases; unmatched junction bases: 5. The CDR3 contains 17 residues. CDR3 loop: CASSSLGQGVAKNIQYF. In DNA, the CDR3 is TGTGCCAGCAGTTCATTGGGACAGGGGGTAGCCAAAAACATTCAGTACTTC.

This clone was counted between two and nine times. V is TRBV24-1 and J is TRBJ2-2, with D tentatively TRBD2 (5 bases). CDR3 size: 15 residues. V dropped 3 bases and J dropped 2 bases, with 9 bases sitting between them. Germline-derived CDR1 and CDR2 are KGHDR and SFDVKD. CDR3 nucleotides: TGTGCCACCAGTGATCCTAGCAGCAACACCGGGGAGCTGTTTTTT. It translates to CATSDPSSNTGELFF.

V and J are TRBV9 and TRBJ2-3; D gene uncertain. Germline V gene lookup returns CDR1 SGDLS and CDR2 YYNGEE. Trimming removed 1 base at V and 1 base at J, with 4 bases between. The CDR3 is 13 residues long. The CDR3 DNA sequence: TGTGCCAGCAGCGTACTTGGCACAGATACGCAGTATTTT. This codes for CASSVLGTDTQYF.

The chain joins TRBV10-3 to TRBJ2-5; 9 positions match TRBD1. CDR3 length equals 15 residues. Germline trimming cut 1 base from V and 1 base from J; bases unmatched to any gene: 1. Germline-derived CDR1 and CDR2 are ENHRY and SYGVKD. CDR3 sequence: CAISELTGGQETQYF. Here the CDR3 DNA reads TGTGCCATCAGTGAGTTGACAGGGGGCCAAGAGACCCAGTACTTC.

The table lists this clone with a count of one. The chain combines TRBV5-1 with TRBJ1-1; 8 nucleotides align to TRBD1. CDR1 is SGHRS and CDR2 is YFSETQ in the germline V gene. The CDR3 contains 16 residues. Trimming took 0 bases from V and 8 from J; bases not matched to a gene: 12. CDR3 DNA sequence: TGCGCCAGCAGCTTGGACGGACAGGGAATATCTACAGAAGCTTTCTTT. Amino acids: CASSLDGQGISTEAFF. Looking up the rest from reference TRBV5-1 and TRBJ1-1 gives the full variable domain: KAGVTQTPRYLIKTRGQQVTLSCSPISGHRSVSWYQQTPGQGLQFLFEYFSETQRNKGNFPGRFSGRQFSNSRSEMNVSTLELGDSALYLCASSLDGQGISTEAFFGQGTRLTVV.

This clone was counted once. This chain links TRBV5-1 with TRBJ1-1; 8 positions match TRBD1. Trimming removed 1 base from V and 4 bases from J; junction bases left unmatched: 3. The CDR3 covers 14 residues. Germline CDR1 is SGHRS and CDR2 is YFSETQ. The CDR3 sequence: CASSLTGTGTEAFF. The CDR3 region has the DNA TGCGCCAGCAGCTTGACGGGGACAGGCACTGAAGCTTTCTTT.

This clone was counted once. The CDR3 nucleotides read TGTGCCAGTAGCATCAGGGTAGAGGATTCACCCCTCCACTTT. Translation gives CASSIRVEDSPLHF. The rearrangement uses TRBV19 and TRBJ1-6, with a tentative D call TRBD1 (5 bases). The V end was cut by 6 bases, the J end by 8 bases, with 14 bases between. Germline V gives CDR1 LNHDA, CDR2 SQIVND (reference sequence). This CDR3 region has 14 residues.

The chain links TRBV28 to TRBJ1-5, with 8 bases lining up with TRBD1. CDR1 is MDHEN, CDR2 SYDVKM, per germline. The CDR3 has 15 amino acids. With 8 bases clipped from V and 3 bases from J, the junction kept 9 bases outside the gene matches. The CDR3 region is CASGTRGLDNQPQHF. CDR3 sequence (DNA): TGTGCCAGCGGCACCAGGGGGCTGGACAATCAGCCCCAGCATTTT.

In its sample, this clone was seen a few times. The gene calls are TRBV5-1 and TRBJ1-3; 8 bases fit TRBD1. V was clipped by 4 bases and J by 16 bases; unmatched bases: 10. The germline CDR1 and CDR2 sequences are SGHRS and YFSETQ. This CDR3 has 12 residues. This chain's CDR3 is CASSTDRDLWYF. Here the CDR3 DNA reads TGCGCCAGCAGCACGGACAGGGACCTTTGGTATTTT.

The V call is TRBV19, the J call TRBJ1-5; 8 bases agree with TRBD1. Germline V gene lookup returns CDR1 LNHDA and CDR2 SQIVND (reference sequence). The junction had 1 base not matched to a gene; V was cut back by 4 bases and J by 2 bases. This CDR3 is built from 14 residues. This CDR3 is CASSKGQGNQPQHF. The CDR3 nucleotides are TGTGCCAGTAGTAAGGGACAGGGCAATCAGCCCCAGCATTTT.

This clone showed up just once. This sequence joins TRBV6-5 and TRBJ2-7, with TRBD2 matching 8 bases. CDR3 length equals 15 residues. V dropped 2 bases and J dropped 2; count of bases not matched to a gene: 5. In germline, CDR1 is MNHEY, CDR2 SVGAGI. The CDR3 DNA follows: TGTGCCAGCAGTTACGGACAGCGGGGGACCTACGAGCAGTACTTC. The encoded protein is CASSYGQRGTYEQYF.

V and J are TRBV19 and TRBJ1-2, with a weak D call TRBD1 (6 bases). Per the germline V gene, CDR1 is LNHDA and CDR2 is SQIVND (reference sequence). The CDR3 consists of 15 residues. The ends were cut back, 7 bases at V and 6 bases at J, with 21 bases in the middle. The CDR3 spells CASTPRHGRGDGYTF. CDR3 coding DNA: TGTGCCAGTACCCCCCGTCATGGCAGGGGAGATGGCTACACCTTC.

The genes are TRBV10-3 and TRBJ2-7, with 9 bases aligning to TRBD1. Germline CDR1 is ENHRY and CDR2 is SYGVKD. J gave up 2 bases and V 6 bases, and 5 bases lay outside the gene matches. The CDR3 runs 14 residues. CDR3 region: CAIRSGTGTYEQYF. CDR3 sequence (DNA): TGTGCCATCAGGTCCGGGACAGGGACCTACGAGCAGTACTTC.